The clone carrying this TCR beta chain has only a few counts. The V gene lost 5 bases and the J gene lost 0 bases, with 11 bases spanning the gap. This CDR3 has 15 amino acids. From germline, CDR1 is KGHSH and CDR2 LQKENI. TCRdb recomputed calls from the RT-PCR reads with MiXCR, one row per CDR3 protein. The profile shows about 680,000 distinct CDR3 sequences, 11% to 15% of them singletons. The sample comprised memory CD4+ T cells from blood. The chain employs TRBV18 and TRBJ1-3; unclear D gene. This sequence originates from a female donor in good health, serving as a healthy control. The CDR3 spells CASSSERASGNTIYF. The CDR3 coding sequence is TGTGCCAGCTCATCCGAAAGAGCCTCTGGAAACACCATATATTTT.